Listed below are T cell receptor beta chains from one sample, sequenced in a study of cytomegalovirus exposure and HLA in healthy donors. TCRdb's table, derived via immunoSEQ multiplex PCR, lists solely in-frame clones and lacks some. This table holds around 130,000 clones, under 90% found once. Sequencing was done on a sample of PBMCs. These receptors were taken from a man between 18 and 35 years old in good health and CMV-seronegative. The CDR3 runs from the conserved cysteine through the conserved F or W. The D gene is left open where the match is weak. Part of the rows lack a size; the others show once, few, many or a class for expanded clones.

J | D | length | size | V | CDR3 | DNA
TRBJ1-6 | - | 16 | - | TRBV7-9 | CASSLSGGAINSPLHF | TGTGCCAGCAGCTTAAGTGGCGGGGCCATAAATTCACCCCTCCACTTT
TRBJ2-1 | TRBD2 | 13 | - | TRBV30 | CAWTSGGGREQFF | TGTGCCTGGACTAGCGGGGGGGGTCGTGAGCAGTTCTTC
TRBJ1-2 | - | 13 | - | TRBV30 | CAWVTEDNYGYTF | TGTGCCTGGGTGACAGAGGATAACTATGGCTACACCTTC
TRBJ1-1 | - | 16 | - | TRBV7-9 | CASSLGGSWRNTEAFF | TGTGCCAGCAGCTTAGGAGGGTCGTGGCGGAACACTGAAGCTTTCTTT
TRBJ2-5 | - | 15 | - | TRBV6-4 | CASSRDSGPIETQYF | TGTGCCAGCAGCCGGGACTCAGGGCCCATAGAGACCCAGTACTTC
TRBJ1-3 | TRBD1 | 14 | once | TRBV30 | CAWSQTGGGNTIYF | TGTGCCTGGAGTCAGACAGGGGGAGGAAACACCATATATTTT
TRBJ1-5 | TRBD1 | 14 | - | TRBV7-2 | CASSFGQGNQPQHF | TGTGCCAGCAGCTTTGGACAGGGCAATCAGCCCCAGCATTTT
TRBJ1-5 | - | 18 | - | TRBV4-1 | CASSLIPPTPYSNQPQHF | TGCGCCAGCAGCCTAATACCCCCCACACCTTATAGCAATCAGCCCCAGCATTTT
TRBJ1-1 | - | 13 | - | TRBV10-3 | CAIRRRPEDEAFF | TGTGCCATCAGGCGAAGACCGGAGGATGAAGCTTTCTTT
TRBJ2-5 | - | 14 | - | TRBV28 | CASSLVERQETQYF | TGTGCCAGCAGTTTAGTTGAGCGACAAGAGACCCAGTACTTC
TRBJ2-7 | TRBD1 | 15 | - | TRBV15 | CATSLNSDRGYEQYF | TGTGCCACCTCTCTAAATTCGGACAGGGGATACGAGCAGTACTTC
TRBJ1-1 | - | 13 | - | TRBV5-1 | CASSSQGDTEAFF | TGCGCCAGCAGCTCCCAGGGTGACACTGAAGCTTTCTTT
TRBJ1-1 | - | 14 | - | TRBV7-3 | CASSPGVRNTEAFF | TGTGCCAGCAGCCCGGGGGTAAGGAACACTGAAGCTTTCTTT
TRBJ2-7 | TRBD1 | 15 | - | TRBV6-5 | CASSYSGTGVYEQYF | TGTGCCAGCAGTTATTCCGGGACAGGGGTCTACGAGCAGTACTTC
TRBJ1-5 | - | 13 | - | TRBV2 | CASRTDYNQPQHF | TGTGCCAGCAGAACAGACTACAATCAGCCCCAGCATTTT
TRBJ1-2 | - | 16 | - | TRBV25-1 | CASSGPAGETNYGYTF | TGTGCCAGCAGTGGGCCCGCGGGGGAGACTAACTATGGCTACACCTTC
TRBJ2-7 | TRBD1 | 19 | few | TRBV10-2 | CASSESGQGALSTSYEQYF | TGCGCCAGCAGTGAGTCGGGACAGGGGGCCCTCTCGACCTCCTACGAGCAGTACTTC
TRBJ2-5 | - | 15 | - | TRBV5-1 | CASSWRQYSQETQYF | TGCGCCAGCAGCTGGAGACAGTACTCCCAAGAGACCCAGTACTTC
TRBJ1-1 | - | 12 | - | TRBV7-2 | CASSLDLPKAFF | TGTGCCAGCAGCTTAGATCTCCCTAAAGCTTTCTTT
TRBJ2-7 | - | 13 | - | TRBV4-1 | CASSQENRYEQYF | TGCGCCAGCAGCCAAGAAAACAGGTACGAGCAGTACTTC
TRBJ1-1 | - | 15 | - | TRBV6-1 | CASSEPNPGRTEAFF | TGTGCCAGCAGTGAACCTAATCCAGGGAGGACTGAAGCTTTCTTT
TRBJ1-2 | - | 15 | - | TRBV7-8 | CASSDGPTGYYGYTF | TGTGCCAGCAGCGACGGGCCGACGGGGTACTATGGCTACACCTTC
TRBJ2-5 | - | 15 | - | TRBV6-6 | CASSPPDSPGGEQYF | TGTGCCAGCAGTCCCCCGGACAGCCCAGGAGGAGAGCAGTACTTC
TRBJ2-1 | TRBD1 | 16 | once | TRBV7-9 | CASSLIGGQGFSEQFF | TGTGCCAGCAGCTTAATCGGAGGACAGGGTTTTAGTGAGCAGTTCTTC
TRBJ2-3 | TRBD1 | 17 | few | TRBV27 | CASSSGGEIGSTDTQYF | TGTGCCAGCAGTTCAGGGGGCGAAATCGGGAGCACAGATACGCAGTATTTT
TRBJ2-7 | - | 14 | few | TRBV11-2 | CASSLVQGSYEQYF | TGTGCCAGCAGCTTAGTACAGGGAAGCTACGAGCAGTACTTC
TRBJ2-3 | - | 12 | - | TRBV18 | CASSPHTDTQYF | TGTGCCAGCTCACCTCACACAGATACGCAGTATTTT
TRBJ2-3 | TRBD2 | 17 | - | TRBV5-1 | CASSFAGDSTSRDTQYF | TGCGCCAGCAGCTTCGCGGGGGACTCAACCTCCAGAGATACGCAGTATTTT
TRBJ2-7 | TRBD1 | 14 | - | TRBV6-5 | CASRQDRVPYEQYF | TGTGCCAGCAGGCAGGACAGGGTCCCCTACGAGCAGTACTTC
TRBJ2-3 | TRBD1 | 16 | - | TRBV5-4 | CASSHGDSPSTDTQYF | TGTGCCAGCAGCCACGGGGACAGCCCTAGCACAGATACGCAGTATTTT
TRBJ1-3 | TRBD1 | 16 | - | TRBV5-1 | CASSWTQGSSGNTIYF | TGCGCCAGCAGCTGGACACAGGGGAGCTCTGGAAACACCATATATTTT
TRBJ1-1 | TRBD1 | 13 | - | TRBV10-3 | CAIRGDRATEAFF | TGTGCCATCAGGGGGGACAGGGCCACTGAAGCTTTCTTT
TRBJ1-5 | TRBD1 | 16 | - | TRBV18 | CASSPMEVTGGQPQHF | TGTGCCAGCTCCCCGATGGAGGTGACAGGGGGACAGCCCCAGCATTTT
TRBJ2-3 | - | 13 | - | TRBV5-4 | CASSSGPTDTQYF | TGTGCCAGCTCATCAGGGCCCACAGATACGCAGTATTTT
TRBJ2-7 | - | 15 | few | TRBV7-9 | CASSPPGLRAYEQYF | TGTGCCAGCAGCCCCCCGGGACTTCGAGCCTACGAGCAGTACTTC
TRBJ2-7 | - | 13 | - | TRBV30 | CAWRDLTRDEQYF | TGTGCCTGGAGGGACTTGACGAGGGACGAGCAGTACTTC
TRBJ2-7 | TRBD2 | 15 | - | TRBV7-2 | CASSPRETSVDEQYF | TGTGCCAGCAGCCCTCGCGAGACTAGCGTCGACGAGCAGTACTTC
TRBJ2-2 | - | 16 | few | TRBV9 | CASSGTRVSGTGELFF | TGTGCCAGCAGCGGAACCAGGGTTTCCGGCACCGGGGAGCTGTTTTTT
TRBJ2-6 | - | 15 | once | TRBV25-1 | CASSGRGSGANVLTF | TGTGCCAGCAGTGGCAGGGGCTCTGGGGCCAACGTCCTGACTTTC
TRBJ2-7 | TRBD1 | 15 | - | TRBV7-6 | CASSGDRENSYEQYF | TGTGCCAGCAGCGGGGACAGGGAGAACTCCTACGAGCAGTACTTC
TRBJ2-1 | - | 16 | - | TRBV5-6 | CASSLAGQGGYNEQFF | TGTGCCAGCAGCTTGGCCGGGCAGGGGGGCTACAATGAGCAGTTCTTC
TRBJ2-2 | TRBD1 | 16 | - | TRBV9 | CASSVSQGADTGELFF | TGTGCCAGCAGCGTATCACAGGGGGCGGACACCGGGGAGCTGTTTTTT